A single T cell receptor beta chain is shown here with its context. Generated by immunoSEQ multiplex PCR, the TCRdb table keeps only in-frame clones and is missing some. In the table there are around 140,000 clones, less than 90% of which are singletons. This entry belongs to a study of blood T cell repertoires in COVID-19. Study in general: Samples taken during acute and convalescent COVID-19 were collected in the United States, Italy and Spain. Sample material is recorded as cDNA or gDNA derived from T cells, B-cell-depleted T cells, or PBMCs.

Sample: peripheral blood. This clonotype was sampled from a man in his sixties with acute or convalescent COVID-19.

In nucleotides, the CDR3 is TGTGCCAGCAGTTCTACCCGGACACGAGCGGATACGCAGTATTTT. Its protein is CASSSTRTRADTQYF. The chain is built from TRBV6-5 and TRBJ2-3, with D tentatively TRBD1 (5 bases). With 4 bases removed from V and 6 bases from J, the gap between germline ends came to 17 bases. Germline V gives CDR1 MNHEY, CDR2 SVGAGI. The CDR3 extends over 15 amino acids.